The clone carrying this T cell receptor beta chain was found many times. TCRdb fed the reads into MiXCR, producing one record per CDR3 protein. The table lists about 260,000 distinct CDR3 sequences, over 8% of them singletons. The entry originates in a study of T cell repertoires in cytomegalovirus infection. The sequencing sample was made of PBMCs. This clonotype was obtained from a human donor in good health (CMV status not recorded). Some clones in this sample may be carry-over from other donors' samples.

The CDR3 nucleotides read TGTGCCAGCAGCACCCGACAGGAACGAGAGACCCAGTACTTC. It is translated as CASSTRQERETQYF. This chain connects TRBV7-2 to TRBJ2-5, with D maybe TRBD1 (6 bases). This CDR3 has 14 residues. V shed 5 bases and J shed 4 bases, with 14 bases lying between them. Germline V gene lookup returns CDR1 SGHTA and CDR2 FQGNSA.